This note documents a single T cell receptor (beta chain) sequence. One end of the junction is discordant with germline, which a read error may explain. The data were produced by immunoSEQ multiplex PCR, yet TCRdb's version contains in-frame clones alone and is incomplete. Found here are some 2,000,000 clones, 95% of them singletons; the top ten hold more than 0.1%. This CDR3 has 12 residues. Germline CDR1 SNHLY, CDR2 FYNNEI. This entry is derived from a study of shared clonotypes between healthy human individuals. The sequence was collected from a young man in good health. The V call is TRBV2, the J call TRBJ1-4; D might be TRBD1 (5 bases). What was sequenced was naive CD4+ T cells sorted from blood. Subset here: CD45RA+ positively selected. CDR3 coding DNA: TGTGCCAGCAGAGGAAGGGTGACAGTCGCACACTTT. Translated, it gives CASRGRVTVAHF. Supplemented by reference TRBV2 and TRBJ1-4, the full variable domain reads EPEVTQTPSHQVTQMGQEVILRCVPISNHLYFYWYRQILGQKVEFLVSFYNNEISEKSEIFDDQFSVERPDGSNFTLKIRSTKLEDSAMYFCASRGRVTVAHFGSGTQLSVL.